These 21 T cell receptor beta chains came from one sample sequenced in a study of shared clonotypes between healthy human individuals. Produced via immunoSEQ multiplex PCR; TCRdb's table is partial and in-frame only. The table lists approximately 100,000 clones, roughly two thirds of them singletons. Sequenced material: memory CD8+ T cells sorted from blood. Subset noted: CD45RO+ cells pooled with CCR7-negative TemRA cells. The receptors derive from a young woman in good health.

The CDR3 reads CASSSQGFAYEQYF. The CDR3 coding sequence is TGTGCCAGCAGCTCCCAGGGATTTGCCTACGAGCAGTACTTC. V is TRBV5-5 and J is TRBJ2-7; possibly TRBD1 for D (5 bases). Deletions cut 3 bases from V and 2 bases from J, with 12 bases between. In germline, CDR1 is SGHKS, CDR2 YYEKEE (reference sequence). The CDR3 consists of 14 residues.

The rearrangement joins TRBV23-1 to TRBJ2-5; D is ambiguous. TRBV23-1 is known as an ORF, though its function is uncertain. Trimming left V 0 bases short and J 4 bases short, with 12 bases between. The CDR3 runs 15 residues. CDR3 protein: CASSQSPDDGETQYF. Here the CDR3 DNA reads TGCGCCAGCAGTCAATCCCCGGACGACGGAGAGACCCAGTACTTC.

The chain joins TRBV7-8 to TRBJ2-7, with 9 bases aligning to TRBD1. The germline V gene encodes CDR1 SGHVS and CDR2 FQNEAQ. V was pared by 5 bases and J by 0 bases, with 5 bases of the junction left unmatched. The CDR3 has 15 amino acids. CDR3 in amino acids: CASSAGQGPSYEQYF. DNA of the CDR3: TGTGCCAGCAGCGCAGGACAGGGGCCCTCCTACGAGCAGTACTTC.

V gene TRBV7-6 combines with J gene TRBJ2-7; D perhaps matches TRBD1 (6 bases). This CDR3 spans 15 amino acids. V was pared by 0 bases and J by 0 bases, with 9 bases between. In germline, CDR1 is SGHVS, CDR2 FNYEAQ. The CDR3 loop reads CASSLAVDSSYEQYF. In DNA, the CDR3 is TGTGCCAGCAGCTTAGCGGTGGACAGCTCCTACGAGCAGTACTTC.

The chain carries TRBV5-1 and TRBJ1-2; D uncertain. The CDR3 is 14 amino acids. Trimming took off 4 bases at V and 8 bases at J, with 18 bases between the two ends. Germline values: CDR1 SGHRS, CDR2 YFSETQ. The CDR3 coding sequence is TGCGCCAGCAGCCGCTTCCCTTGGGGTGGGGGCTACACCTTC. It translates to CASSRFPWGGGYTF. Drawing the rest from reference TRBV5-1 and TRBJ1-2, the complete variable domain is KAGVTQTPRYLIKTRGQQVTLSCSPISGHRSVSWYQQTPGQGLQFLFEYFSETQRNKGNFPGRFSGRQFSNSRSEMNVSTLELGDSALYLCASSRFPWGGGYTFGSGTRLTVV.

This clone was observed once. The rearrangement joins TRBV14 to TRBJ1-1, with D perhaps matching TRBD1 (6 bases). This CDR3 is 15 amino acids long. Trimming removed 3 bases from V and 5 bases from J, with 16 bases in between. Per the germline V gene, CDR1 is SGHDN and CDR2 is FVKESK. The CDR3 coding sequence is TGTGCCAGCAGCCAGGGTTTTATCCAGGGGACTGAAGCTTTCTTT. It is translated as CASSQGFIQGTEAFF. The full variable domain, rest sourced from reference TRBV14 and TRBJ1-1, is EAGVTQFPSHSVIEKGQTVTLRCDPISGHDNLYWYRRVMGKEIKFLLHFVKESKQDESGMPNNRFLAERTGGTYSTLKVQPAELEDSGVYFCASSQGFIQGTEAFFGQGTRLTVV.

This chain links TRBV7-8 with TRBJ1-2; D not resolved. The germline V gene has CDR1 SGHVS and CDR2 FQNEAQ. The CDR3 consists of 14 residues. Deletions cut 10 bases from V and 4 bases from J, with 19 bases between. The CDR3 is CATSSGSPLYGYTF. CDR3 DNA: TGTGCCACCTCCTCGGGCAGCCCCCTCTATGGCTACACCTTC.

This sequence joins TRBV4-1 and TRBJ2-7; 8 bases are a match to TRBD2. The V and J ends lost 1 base and 3 bases, in that order; junction bases with no gene match: 2. The CDR3 totals 14 residues. CDR1 is MGHRA and CDR2 is YSYEKL in the germline V gene. The CDR3 DNA reads TGCGCCAGCAGCCAAGTGGCGGGAGGCTACGAGCAGTACTTC. Amino acid sequence: CASSQVAGGYEQYF.

The chain links TRBV5-4 to TRBJ2-2; 8 bases align to TRBD1. V dropped 2 bases and J dropped 6; count of bases not matched to a gene: 3. CDR3 length equals 14 residues. Germline assignment: CDR1 SGHNT and CDR2 YYREEE (reference sequence). In DNA form, the CDR3 reads TGTGCCAGCAGCTTCAGGGGGCCCCCCGGGGAGCTGTTTTTT. This sequence encodes CASSFRGPPGELFF.

This clone was counted at least ten times. V usage is TRBV14 and J usage is TRBJ2-5; tentatively, D is TRBD2 (5 bases). Per germline, CDR1 SGHDN and CDR2 FVKESK. V was pared by 4 bases and J by 0 bases, with 12 bases between. The CDR3 sequence is 15 residues long. The CDR3 reads CASSRHGVYQETQYF. In DNA, the CDR3 is TGTGCCAGCAGCCGTCACGGGGTCTACCAAGAGACCCAGTACTTC.

The chain employs TRBV25-1 and TRBJ1-1; D may be TRBD1 (6 bases). Looked up from germline, CDR1 is MGHDK and CDR2 is SYGVNS. The CDR3 totals 17 residues. With 1 base removed from V and 0 bases from J, the gap between germline ends came to 15 bases. CDR3: CASSEWGRERMNTEAFF. DNA of the CDR3: TGTGCCAGCAGTGAATGGGGGCGAGAGCGTATGAACACTGAAGCTTTCTTT.

In its sample, this clone was seen once. This sequence joins TRBV9 and TRBJ1-4, with D possibly being TRBD1 (6 bases). Per the germline V gene, CDR1 is SGDLS and CDR2 is YYNGEE. The CDR3 sequence is 15 residues long. Trimming shortened V by 4 bases and J by 4 bases, and 14 bases separated the two germline ends. The CDR3 spells CASSTTGGRNEKLFF. The CDR3, as DNA: TGTGCCAGCAGCACGACAGGCGGACGTAATGAAAAACTGTTTTTT.

The V and J genes are TRBV10-3 and TRBJ2-4; D possibly corresponds to TRBD1 (6 bases). The V end lost 3 bases, the J end lost 0 bases, and 18 bases lay between the germline ends. The germline V gene has CDR1 ENHRY and CDR2 SYGVKD. This CDR3 contains 18 residues. The CDR3 DNA follows: TGTGCCATCAGTGAAGGGACACTTAAGCACCGAGCCAAAAACATTCAGTACTTC. Its protein is CAISEGTLKHRAKNIQYF.

The chain is built from TRBV28 and TRBJ1-1; possibly TRBD1 for D (5 bases). V was pared by 7 bases and J by 1 base, with 19 bases between. CDR1 and CDR2 from the germline V gene are MDHEN and SYDVKM. This CDR3 is 16 amino acids long. The CDR3 nucleotides read TGTGCCAGCACATATGGGGACTTGGGATCGAACACTGAAGCTTTCTTT. This encodes CASTYGDLGSNTEAFF.

This clone was counted between two and nine times. The chain combines TRBV25-1 with TRBJ1-4; no reliable D call. V gave up 2 bases and J gave up 11 bases, with 15 bases separating them. The CDR3 extends over 14 amino acids. Germline V gene data show CDR1 as MGHDK and CDR2 as SYGVNS. The CDR3 loop reads CASSEGREVGKLFF. The CDR3 coding sequence is TGTGCCAGCAGTGAAGGAAGAGAAGTGGGGAAACTGTTTTTT.

The rearrangement links TRBV10-1 to TRBJ2-3; D might be TRBD2 (7 bases). This CDR3 region has 15 residues. Germline V gene data show CDR1 as WNHNN and CDR2 as SYGVQD (reference sequence). V was shortened by 3 bases and J by 4 bases, with 14 bases between the two germline ends. The CDR3 region has the DNA TGCGCCAGCAGTGATAGACTAGCAGGGGCAGATACGCAGTATTTT. Protein sequence: CASSDRLAGADTQYF.

This clone was seen more than once but under ten times. This chain links TRBV10-1 with TRBJ2-6; D is ambiguous. CDR3 size: 17 residues. Trimming removed 5 bases at V and 5 bases at J, with 19 bases between. Germline V lookup: CDR1 WNHNN, CDR2 SYGVQD (reference sequence). CDR3 residues: CASSLRNAQSRANVLTF. For the CDR3, the DNA is TGCGCCAGCAGTCTGAGAAACGCACAAAGTCGGGCCAACGTCCTGACTTTC.

The chain couples TRBV2 to TRBJ2-5, with 10 bases that match TRBD1. The CDR3 runs to 14 residues. V lost 8 bases and J lost 3; bases outside the gene matches: 6. The V gene's germline CDR1 is SNHLY and CDR2 FYNNEI. Here the CDR3 reads CASGPGTGEETQYF. CDR3 in DNA: TGTGCCAGCGGTCCCGGGACAGGGGAAGAGACCCAGTACTTC.

The J gene is TRBJ2-1, the V gene TRBV7-9; D is uncertain. Looked up from germline, CDR1 is SEHNR and CDR2 is FQNEAQ (reference sequence). V was shortened by 8 bases and J by 0 bases, with 14 bases between the two germline ends. The CDR3 consists of 15 residues. CDR3 sequence (DNA): TGTGCCAGCTTCAGCGTACGTAGCTCCTACAATGAGCAGTTCTTC. Translation gives CASFSVRSSYNEQFF. The entire variable domain, with the rest obtained from reference TRBV7-9 and TRBJ2-1, is as follows: DTGVSQNPRHKITKRGQNVTFRCDPISEHNRLYWYRQTLGQGPEFLTYFQNEAQLEKSRLLSDRFSAERPKGSFSTLEIQRTEQGDSAMYLCASFSVRSSYNEQFFGPGTRLTVL.

V and J are TRBV13 and TRBJ2-3; TRBD1 matches 9 bases. V trimming: 5 bases; J trimming: 0 bases; junction bases outside the gene matches: 6. Germline V gene data show CDR1 as PRHDT and CDR2 as FYEKMQ (reference sequence). There are 16 residues in the CDR3. CDR3 coding DNA: TGTGCCAGCAGCACAGGACAGGGGCTAAGCACAGATACGCAGTATTTT. The encoded protein is CASSTGQGLSTDTQYF. The full variable domain, with the rest looked up from reference TRBV13 and TRBJ2-3, is AAGVIQSPRHLIKEKRETATLKCYPIPRHDTVYWYQQGPGQDPQFLISFYEKMQSDKGSIPDRFSAQQFSDYHSELNMSSLELGDSALYFCASSTGQGLSTDTQYFGPGTRLTVL.

The table lists this clone with a count of one. CDR3 residues: CASSVGPGNYGYTF. The CDR3, as DNA: TGTGCCAGCAGCGTAGGCCCGGGGAACTATGGCTACACCTTC. This sequence joins TRBV9 and TRBJ1-2, with D uncertain. Germline lookup yields CDR1 SGDLS and CDR2 YYNGEE. The V and J ends lost 0 bases and 2 bases respectively, with 8 bases between them. This CDR3 has 14 residues.